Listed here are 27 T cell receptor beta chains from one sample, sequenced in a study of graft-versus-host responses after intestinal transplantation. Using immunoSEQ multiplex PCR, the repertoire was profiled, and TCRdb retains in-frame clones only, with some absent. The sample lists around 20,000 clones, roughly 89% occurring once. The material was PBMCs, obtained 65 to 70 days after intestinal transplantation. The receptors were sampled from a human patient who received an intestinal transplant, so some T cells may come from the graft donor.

CDR3: CASSTGREQYF. CDR3 coding DNA: TGTGCCAGTAGTACGGGGCGCGAGCAGTACTTC. The rearrangement uses TRBV19 and TRBJ2-7, with D possibly called TRBD1 or TRBD2 (5 bases each). Trimming cost V 4 bases and J 6 bases, with 7 bases left between them. The CDR3 is made up of 11 amino acids. Germline V gene data show CDR1 as LNHDA and CDR2 as SQIVND (reference sequence).

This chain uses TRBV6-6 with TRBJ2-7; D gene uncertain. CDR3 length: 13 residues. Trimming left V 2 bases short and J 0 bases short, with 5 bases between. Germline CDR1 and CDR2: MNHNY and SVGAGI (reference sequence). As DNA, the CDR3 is TGTGCCAGCAGTTACGACGTCTCCTACGAGCAGTACTTC. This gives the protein CASSYDVSYEQYF.

CDR3 sequence (DNA): TGTGCCAGCAGTTTACGAGGAACCACCTACGAGCAGTACTTC. It specifies CASSLRGTTYEQYF. V gene TRBV27 combines with J gene TRBJ2-7; D call uncertain. V was pared by 2 bases and J by 2 bases, with 10 bases between. Germline values: CDR1 MNHEY, CDR2 SMNVEV (reference sequence). CDR3 length equals 14 residues.

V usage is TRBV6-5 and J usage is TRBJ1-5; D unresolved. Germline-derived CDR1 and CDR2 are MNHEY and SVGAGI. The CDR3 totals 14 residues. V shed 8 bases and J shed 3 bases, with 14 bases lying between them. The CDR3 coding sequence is TGTGCCAGCGGGTGGACGGGTACCAATCAGCCCCAGCATTTT. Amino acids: CASGWTGTNQPQHF.

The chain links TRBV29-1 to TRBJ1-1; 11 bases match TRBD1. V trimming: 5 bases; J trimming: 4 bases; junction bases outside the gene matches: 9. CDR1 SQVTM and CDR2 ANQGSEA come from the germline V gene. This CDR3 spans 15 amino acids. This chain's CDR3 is CSVLSGTGGFTEAFF. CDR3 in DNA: TGCAGCGTTCTCTCCGGGACAGGGGGATTCACTGAAGCTTTCTTT.

In DNA, the CDR3 is TGCGCCAGCAGCCAAGAGTTACAGGGCTTCTATGGCTACACCTTC. It codes for CASSQELQGFYGYTF. The chain carries TRBV4-1 and TRBJ1-2; D may be TRBD1 (6 bases). Germline CDR1 is MGHRA and CDR2 is YSYEKL. Trimming stripped 0 bases from V and 4 bases from J, with 12 bases between. The CDR3 runs to 15 residues.

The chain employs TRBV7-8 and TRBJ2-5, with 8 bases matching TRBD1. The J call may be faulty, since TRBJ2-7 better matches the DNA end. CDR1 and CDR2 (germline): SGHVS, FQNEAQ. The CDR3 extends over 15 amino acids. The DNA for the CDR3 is TGTGCCAGCAGCCCGCGGACAGGGAGCTCCTACGAGCAGTACTTC. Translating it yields CASSPRTGSSYEQYF.

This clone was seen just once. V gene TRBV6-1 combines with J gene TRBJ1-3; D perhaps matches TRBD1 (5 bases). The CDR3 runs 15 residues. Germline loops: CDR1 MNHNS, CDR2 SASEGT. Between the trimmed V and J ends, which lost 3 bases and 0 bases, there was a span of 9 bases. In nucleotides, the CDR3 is TGTGCCAGCAGTGATGGGGCGGACTCTGGAAACACCATATATTTT. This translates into CASSDGADSGNTIYF.

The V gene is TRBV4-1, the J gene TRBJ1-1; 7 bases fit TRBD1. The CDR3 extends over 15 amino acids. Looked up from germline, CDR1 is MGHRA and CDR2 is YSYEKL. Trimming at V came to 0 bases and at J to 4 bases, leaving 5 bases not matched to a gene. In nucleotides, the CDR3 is TGCGCCAGCAGCCAAGATGCAGGGGGACTCACTGAAGCTTTCTTT. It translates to CASSQDAGGLTEAFF.

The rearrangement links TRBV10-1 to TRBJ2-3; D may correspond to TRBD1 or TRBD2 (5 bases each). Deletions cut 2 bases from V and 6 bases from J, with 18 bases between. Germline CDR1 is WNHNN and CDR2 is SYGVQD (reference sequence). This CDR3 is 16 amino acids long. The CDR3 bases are TGCGCCAGCAGTGAGAGAACCGGGGACCCTCGGGATACGCAGTATTTT. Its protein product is CASSERTGDPRDTQYF.

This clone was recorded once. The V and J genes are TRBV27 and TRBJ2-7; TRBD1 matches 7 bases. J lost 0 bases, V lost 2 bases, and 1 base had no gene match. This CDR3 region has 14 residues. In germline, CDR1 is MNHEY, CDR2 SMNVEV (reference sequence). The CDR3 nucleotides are TGTGCCAGCAGTTTAACAGGGGCCTCCTACGAGCAGTACTTC. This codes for CASSLTGASYEQYF.

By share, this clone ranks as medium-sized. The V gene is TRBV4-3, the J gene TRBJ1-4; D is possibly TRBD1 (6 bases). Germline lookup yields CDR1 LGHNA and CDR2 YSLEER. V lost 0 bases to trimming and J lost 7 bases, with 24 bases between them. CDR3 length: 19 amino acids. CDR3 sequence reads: CASSQDFPGHASAGEKLFF. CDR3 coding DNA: TGCGCCAGCAGCCAAGATTTTCCGGGACACGCTTCGGCGGGTGAAAAACTGTTTTTT.

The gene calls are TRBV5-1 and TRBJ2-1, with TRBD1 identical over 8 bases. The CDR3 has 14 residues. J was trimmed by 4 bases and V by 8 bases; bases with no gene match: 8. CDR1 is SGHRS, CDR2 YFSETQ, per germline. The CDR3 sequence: CASTETGDYNEQFF. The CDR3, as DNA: TGCGCCAGTACGGAGACAGGGGATTACAATGAGCAGTTCTTC.

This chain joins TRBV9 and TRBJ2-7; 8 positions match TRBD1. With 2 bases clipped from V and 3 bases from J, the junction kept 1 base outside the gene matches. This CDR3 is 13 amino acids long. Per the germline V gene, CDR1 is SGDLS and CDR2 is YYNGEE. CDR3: CASSVGQDYEQYF. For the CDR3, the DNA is TGTGCCAGCAGCGTGGGACAGGACTACGAGCAGTACTTC.

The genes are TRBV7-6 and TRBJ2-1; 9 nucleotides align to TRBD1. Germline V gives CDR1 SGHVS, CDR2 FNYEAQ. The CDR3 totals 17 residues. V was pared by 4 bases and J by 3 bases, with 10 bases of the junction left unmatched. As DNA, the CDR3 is TGTGCCAGCAGCTGGTTGACAGGGGGTTCCCTCTACAATGAGCAGTTCTTC. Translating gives CASSWLTGGSLYNEQFF.

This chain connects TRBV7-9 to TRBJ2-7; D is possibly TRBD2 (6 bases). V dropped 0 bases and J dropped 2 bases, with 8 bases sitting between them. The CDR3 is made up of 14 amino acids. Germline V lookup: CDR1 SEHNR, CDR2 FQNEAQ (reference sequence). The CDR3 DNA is TGTGCCAGCAGCTTAGCGGGGGGAGCCTACGAGCAGTACTTC. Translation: CASSLAGGAYEQYF.

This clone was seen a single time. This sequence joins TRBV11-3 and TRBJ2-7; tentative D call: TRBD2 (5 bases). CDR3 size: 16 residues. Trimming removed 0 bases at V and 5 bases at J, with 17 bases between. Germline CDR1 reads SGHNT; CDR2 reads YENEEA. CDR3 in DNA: TGTGCCAGCAGCTTAGATCCTAGCCCCAAGGCCCACGAGCAGTACTTC. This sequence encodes CASSLDPSPKAHEQYF.

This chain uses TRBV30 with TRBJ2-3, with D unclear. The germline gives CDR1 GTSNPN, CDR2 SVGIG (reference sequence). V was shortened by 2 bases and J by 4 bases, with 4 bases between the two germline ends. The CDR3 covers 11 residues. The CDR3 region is CAWSNSDTQYF. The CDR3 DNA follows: TGTGCCTGGAGTAACTCAGATACGCAGTATTTT.

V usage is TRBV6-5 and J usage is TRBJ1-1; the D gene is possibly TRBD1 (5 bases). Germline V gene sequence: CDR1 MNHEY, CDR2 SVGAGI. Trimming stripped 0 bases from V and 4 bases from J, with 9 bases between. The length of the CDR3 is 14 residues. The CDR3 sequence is CASSYSLGGTEAFF. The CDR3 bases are TGTGCCAGCAGTTACTCGTTGGGGGGCACTGAAGCTTTCTTT.

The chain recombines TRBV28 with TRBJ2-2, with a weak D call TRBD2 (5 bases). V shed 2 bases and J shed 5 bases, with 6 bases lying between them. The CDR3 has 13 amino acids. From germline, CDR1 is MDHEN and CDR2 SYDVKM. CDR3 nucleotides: TGTGCCAGCAGTTTACGGGGTACCGGGGAGCTGTTTTTT. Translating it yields CASSLRGTGELFF.

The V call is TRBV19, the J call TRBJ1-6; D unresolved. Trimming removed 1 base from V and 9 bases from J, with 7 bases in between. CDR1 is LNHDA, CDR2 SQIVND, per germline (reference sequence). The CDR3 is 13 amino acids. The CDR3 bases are TGTGCCAGTAGTATAGCAGAAGCTTCACCCCTCCACTTT. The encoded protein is CASSIAEASPLHF.

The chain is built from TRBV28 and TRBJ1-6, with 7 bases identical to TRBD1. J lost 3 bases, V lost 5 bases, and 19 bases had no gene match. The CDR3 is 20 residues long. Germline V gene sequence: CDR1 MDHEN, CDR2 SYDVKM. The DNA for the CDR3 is TGTGCCAGCAGTCGGTCTACTTACAGGGGCCCAACATACTATAATTCACCCCTCCACTTT. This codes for CASSRSTYRGPTYYNSPLHF.

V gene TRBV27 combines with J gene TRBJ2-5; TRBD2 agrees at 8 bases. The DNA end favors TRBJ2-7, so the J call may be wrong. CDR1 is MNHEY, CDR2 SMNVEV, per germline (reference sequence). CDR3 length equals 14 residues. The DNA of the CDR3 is TGTGCCAGCACCTCCGGGGGGGCTTTGCACGAGCAGTACTTC. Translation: CASTSGGALHEQYF.

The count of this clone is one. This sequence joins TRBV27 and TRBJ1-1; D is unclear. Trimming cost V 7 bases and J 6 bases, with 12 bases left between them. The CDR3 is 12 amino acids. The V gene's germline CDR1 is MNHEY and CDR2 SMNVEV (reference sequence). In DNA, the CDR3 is TGTGCCAGCATTGGAGGGTACTCTGAAGCTTTCTTT. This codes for CASIGGYSEAFF.

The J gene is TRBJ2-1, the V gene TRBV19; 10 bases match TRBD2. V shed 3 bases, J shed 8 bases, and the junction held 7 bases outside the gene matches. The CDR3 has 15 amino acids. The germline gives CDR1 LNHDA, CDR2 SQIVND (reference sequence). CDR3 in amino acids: CASSILGLAADEQFF. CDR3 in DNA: TGTGCCAGTAGTATCCTCGGACTAGCGGCCGATGAGCAGTTCTTC.

The DNA for the CDR3 is TGTGCCAGCAGCTTAGCGCGGGGCCCCCTCAATGAGCAGTTCTTC. This translates into CASSLARGPLNEQFF. The chain carries TRBV11-2 and TRBJ2-1; possibly TRBD2 for D (6 bases). With 1 base removed from V and 6 bases from J, the gap between germline ends came to 13 bases. The CDR3 contains 15 residues. Looked up from germline, CDR1 is SGHAT and CDR2 is FQNNGV.

This CDR3 is CSVVQENIQYF. Here the CDR3 DNA reads TGCAGCGTTGTACAGGAAAACATTCAGTACTTC. The V call is TRBV29-1, the J call TRBJ2-4; tentatively, D is TRBD1 (5 bases). The germline V gene encodes CDR1 SQVTM and CDR2 ANQGSEA. V lost 4 bases, J lost 5 bases, and 6 bases lay in between. This CDR3 region has 11 residues.